A single sample gave rise to the 15 T cell receptor beta chains below, sequenced in a study of T-cell reconstitution after alpha-beta-depleted transplantation in children. Using unique molecular identifiers, the investigators prepared the TCRbeta library. Each CDR3 protein is one row after TCRdb ran MiXCR on the PCR reads. The table records about 500,000 distinct CDR3 sequences, 30% to 35% of them present only once. Sequences were derived from PBMCs from the stem cell graft donor, sampled from the stem cell graft. Receptors originate from a human donor who donated a stem cell graft to a child with aplastic anemia.

This sequence joins TRBV5-1 and TRBJ2-2; 7 bases are shared with TRBD1. The germline V gene has CDR1 SGHRS and CDR2 YFSETQ. Unmatched junction bases numbered 6, after V lost 4 bases and J lost 3 bases. The CDR3 is made up of 15 amino acids. In nucleotides, the CDR3 is TGCGCCAGCAGCCTGACTGGGACAGACACCGGGGAGCTGTTTTTT. Its protein is CASSLTGTDTGELFF.

This clonotype was counted between two and nine times. The V and J genes are TRBV7-2 and TRBJ2-3; 9 bases line up with TRBD1. From germline, CDR1 is SGHTA and CDR2 FQGNSA. V dropped 7 bases and J dropped 5; count of bases not matched to a gene: 7. CDR3 length equals 14 residues. The CDR3 sequence: CASNLQGAGDTQYF. The DNA of the CDR3 is TGTGCCAGCAATCTACAGGGGGCAGGAGATACGCAGTATTTT. Full variable domain (missing parts from reference TRBV7-2 and TRBJ2-3): GAGVSQSPSNKVTEKGKDVELRCDPISGHTALYWYRQSLGQGLEFLIYFQGNSAPDKSGLPSDRFSAERTGGSVSTLTIQRTQQEDSAVYLCASNLQGAGDTQYFGPGTRLTVL.

This chain joins TRBV5-1 and TRBJ2-7; perhaps TRBD2 as D (6 bases). V was pared by 4 bases and J by 0 bases, with 14 bases between. CDR3 length: 15 amino acids. CDR1 and CDR2 from the germline V gene are SGHRS and YFSETQ. The CDR3 DNA reads TGCGCCAGCAGCCCCATGGCCGGGAGCTCCTACGAGCAGTACTTC. Amino acids: CASSPMAGSSYEQYF.

The gene calls are TRBV5-1 and TRBJ2-1; 8 positions match TRBD2. Germline V CDR1 and CDR2: SGHRS, YFSETQ. The CDR3 loop spans 13 amino acids. V trimming: 4 bases; J trimming: 9 bases; junction bases outside the gene matches: 6. In DNA form, the CDR3 reads TGCGCCAGCAGCCCGGGGGGGGGCATTGAGCAGTTCTTC. Its protein is CASSPGGGIEQFF.

The rearrangement links TRBV5-1 to TRBJ1-2, with D possibly being TRBD1 (5 bases). Germline CDR1 and CDR2: SGHRS and YFSETQ. Trimming pared 4 bases from V and 6 bases from J, leaving 16 bases between. The CDR3 extends over 14 amino acids. The CDR3 sequence is CASSPAGVGDGYTF. The CDR3 nucleotides are TGCGCCAGCAGCCCAGCCGGGGTAGGGGATGGCTACACCTTC.

This clonotype was counted only a few times. The rearrangement links TRBV7-9 to TRBJ2-1, with TRBD2 matching over 7 bases. J gave up 0 bases and V 3 bases, and 5 bases lay outside the gene matches. Germline V gene data show CDR1 as SEHNR and CDR2 as FQNEAQ (reference sequence). The CDR3 loop spans 16 amino acids. The CDR3: CASSFGGSLSYNEQFF. The CDR3 region has the DNA TGTGCCAGCAGCTTCGGCGGGAGCCTCTCCTACAATGAGCAGTTCTTC.

This clonotype turned up a few times. The V call is TRBV10-3, the J call TRBJ2-1; 9 bases match TRBD2. CDR3 size: 17 residues. V lost 0 bases, J lost 9 bases, and 12 bases stayed unmatched. Germline lookup yields CDR1 ENHRY and CDR2 SYGVKD. The CDR3 region is CAISESPGGRATLEQFF. Here the CDR3 DNA reads TGTGCCATCAGTGAGTCCCCTGGCGGGAGGGCCACCCTTGAGCAGTTCTTC.

The chain recombines TRBV10-3 with TRBJ2-7; D may correspond to TRBD1 or TRBD2 (5 bases each). CDR1 and CDR2 (germline): ENHRY, SYGVKD. The length of the CDR3 is 14 residues. V dropped 3 bases and J dropped 3 bases, with 12 bases sitting between them. The CDR3 DNA sequence: TGTGCCATCAGTGACGGGGCGAGGAACTACGAGCAGTACTTC. Translation: CAISDGARNYEQYF.

A few counts support this clonotype. The rearrangement links TRBV10-3 to TRBJ2-2; TRBD2 agrees at 9 bases. Germline CDR1 reads ENHRY; CDR2 reads SYGVKD. Losses at the gene ends were 6 bases for V and 0 bases for J; bases not matched to a gene: 5. This CDR3 contains 16 residues. CDR3 protein: CAIRQAGGPNTGELFF. For the CDR3, the DNA is TGTGCCATCAGGCAAGCGGGAGGACCGAACACCGGGGAGCTGTTTTTT.

In this sample, this clonotype turned up once. The rearrangement links TRBV9 to TRBJ2-1; D uncertain. The V gene lost 3 bases and the J gene lost 4 bases, with 8 bases spanning the gap. From germline, CDR1 is SGDLS and CDR2 YYNGEE. The CDR3 runs to 13 residues. CDR3 coding DNA: TGTGCCAGCAGCGACACTGAATACAATGAGCAGTTCTTC. Translating it yields CASSDTEYNEQFF.

This chain joins TRBV5-6 and TRBJ2-5; 7 bases fit TRBD1. Per germline, CDR1 SGHDT and CDR2 YYEEEE. CDR3 length equals 14 residues. Unmatched junction bases numbered 6, after V lost 0 bases and J lost 7 bases. The CDR3 coding sequence is TGTGCCAGCAGCTTGGGACAGGGTTATGGGACCCAGTACTTC. Residues: CASSLGQGYGTQYF.

The gene calls are TRBV11-1 and TRBJ2-1; perhaps TRBD1 as D (5 bases). Deletions cut 5 bases from V and 0 bases from J, with 20 bases between. Looked up from germline, CDR1 is SGHAT and CDR2 is FQDESV (reference sequence). The CDR3 extends over 18 amino acids. For the CDR3, the DNA is TGTGCCAGCAGCCCACCCCTAGGGGCGGCCCTCTCCTACAATGAGCAGTTCTTC. Translated: CASSPPLGAALSYNEQFF. Complete variable domain (other parts from reference TRBV11-1 and TRBJ2-1): EAEVAQSPRYKITEKSQAVAFWCDPISGHATLYWYRQILGQGPELLVQFQDESVVDDSQLPKDRFSAERLKGVDSTLKIQPAELGDSAMYLCASSPPLGAALSYNEQFFGPGTRLTVL.

This clonotype was picked up a small number of times. The rearrangement uses TRBV20-1 and TRBJ2-5; the match to TRBD2 covers 13 bases. The V segment lost 4 bases and the J segment 4 bases; nucleotides outside the gene matches: 3. Germline CDR1 and CDR2: DFQATT and SNEGSKA (reference sequence). The CDR3 runs to 14 residues. This chain's CDR3 is CSAIRLAGGETQYF. Here the CDR3 DNA reads TGCAGTGCTATAAGACTAGCGGGAGGAGAGACCCAGTACTTC.

This clonotype was detected only once. This sequence joins TRBV18 and TRBJ2-7; tentative D call: TRBD1 (5 bases). V was pared by 4 bases and J by 5 bases, with 15 bases between. The CDR3 has 14 amino acids. Per the germline V gene, CDR1 is KGHSH and CDR2 is LQKENI. The CDR3 is CASSRAQGANEQYF. The CDR3 DNA is TGTGCCAGCTCACGAGCTCAGGGCGCGAACGAGCAGTACTTC. The variable domain in full, completed from reference TRBV18 and TRBJ2-7, reads NAGVMQNPRHLVRRRGQEARLRCSPMKGHSHVYWYRQLPEEGLKFMVYLQKENIIDESGMPKERFSAEFPKEGPSILRIQQVVRGDSAAYFCASSRAQGANEQYFGPGTRLTVT.

The CDR3 spells CASSQFNLRTGGTDNEQFF. DNA for the CDR3: TGTGCCAGCAGCCAATTTAATCTTAGGACTGGCGGGACGGACAATGAGCAGTTCTTC. The chain has TRBV4-2 and TRBJ2-1, with D tentatively TRBD2 (6 bases). V was clipped by 2 bases and J by 5 bases, with 25 bases between them. CDR1 is LGHNA, CDR2 YNFKEQ, per germline. This CDR3 has 19 amino acids.